This entry lists 6 T cell receptor beta chains sequenced from one sample in a study of blood T cells in healthy people across ages. Using a J-beta primer mix together with a sample-barcoded 5' primer, a second PCR was run for 7 to 11 cycles. From the 5' RACE reads, TCRdb called clonotypes with MiXCR, one entry per CDR3 protein. The table records 850,000 to 1,000,000 distinct CDR3 sequences, approximately 49% of them present only once. The sample was blood. The receptors were sampled from a man in his thirties or forties in good health.

About this clonotype: The final CDR3 position lacks the conserved phenylalanine or tryptophan, pointing to a likely read error. The chain recombines TRBV15 with TRBJ2-3; D is unclear. Germline V gives CDR1 LNHNV, CDR2 YYDKDF (reference sequence). Trimming removed 1 base at V and 5 bases at J, with 4 bases between. The CDR3 length is 12 residues. The CDR3 DNA reads TGTGCCACCAGCAGAGGTCAAGATACGCAGTATTCT. This codes for CATSRGQDTQYS.

This clonotype has more than one count but fewer than ten. The chain is built from TRBV5-1 and TRBJ2-7; D is unclear. Per the germline V gene, CDR1 is SGHRS and CDR2 is YFSETQ. V was pared by 5 bases and J by 2 bases, with 17 bases between. The CDR3 runs 15 residues. The CDR3 is CASSYRAPSAYEQYF. The CDR3 bases are TGCGCCAGCAGTTATCGGGCCCCGAGCGCCTACGAGCAGTACTTC.

This clonotype was seen ten or more times. The junction and the germline gene differ at one end; a read error may be behind it. The genes are TRBV7-2 and TRBJ2-3, with D perhaps TRBD2 (6 bases). Germline loops: CDR1 SGHTA, CDR2 FQGNSA. The CDR3 loop spans 14 amino acids. As DNA, the CDR3 is TGCGCCAGCAGCCTAGAGCGGGGCACAGATACGCAGTATTTT. It yields the protein CASSLERGTDTQYF.

This clonotype was recorded a few times. The CDR3 region is CSVKRPTAAGAFF. The CDR3 region has the DNA TGCAGCGTCAAGAGGCCGACGGCGGCGGGAGCTTTCTTT. The chain carries TRBV29-1 and TRBJ1-1; D is unclear. Germline values: CDR1 SQVTM, CDR2 ANQGSEA. V lost 6 bases and J 10 bases, leaving 21 bases between the germline ends. The length of the CDR3 is 13 residues.

The rearrangement joins TRBV7-9 to TRBJ2-7; 7 bases agree with TRBD2. V lost 2 bases, J lost 3 bases, and 13 bases stayed unmatched. The CDR3 is 17 residues long. CDR1 is SEHNR and CDR2 is FQNEAQ in the germline V gene (reference sequence). The CDR3 sequence is CASSLLGLIQRGYEQYF. In nucleotides, the CDR3 is TGTGCCAGCAGCTTATTAGGGCTTATCCAGCGGGGCTACGAGCAGTACTTC. The full variable domain, with the rest looked up from reference TRBV7-9 and TRBJ2-7, is DTGVSQNPRHKITKRGQNVTFRCDPISEHNRLYWYRQTLGQGPEFLTYFQNEAQLEKSRLLSDRFSAERPKGSFSTLEIQRTEQGDSAMYLCASSLLGLIQRGYEQYFGPGTRLTVT.

The V call is TRBV12-3 or TRBV12-4, the J call TRBJ1-5; D is possibly TRBD1 (5 bases). This CDR3 spans 15 amino acids. V gave up 6 bases and J gave up 6 bases, with 18 bases separating them. The CDR3 loop reads CASSRRAGLPQPQHF. The CDR3 coding sequence is TGTGCCAGCAGCCGCAGAGCAGGGTTGCCTCAGCCCCAGCATTTT.